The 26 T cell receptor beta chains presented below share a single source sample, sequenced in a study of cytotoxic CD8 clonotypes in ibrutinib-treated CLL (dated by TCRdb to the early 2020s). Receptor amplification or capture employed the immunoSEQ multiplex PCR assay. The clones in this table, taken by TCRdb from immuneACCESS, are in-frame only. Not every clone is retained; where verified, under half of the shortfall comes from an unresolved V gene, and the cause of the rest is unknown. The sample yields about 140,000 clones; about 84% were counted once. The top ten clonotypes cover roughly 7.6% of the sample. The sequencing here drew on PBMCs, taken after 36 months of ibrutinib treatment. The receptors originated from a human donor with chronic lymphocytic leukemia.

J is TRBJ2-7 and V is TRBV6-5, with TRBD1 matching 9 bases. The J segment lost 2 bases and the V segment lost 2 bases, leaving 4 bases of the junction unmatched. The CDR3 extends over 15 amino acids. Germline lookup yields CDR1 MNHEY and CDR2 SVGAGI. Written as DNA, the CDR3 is TGTGCCAGCAGTTACCGGGACAGGGAGGCCTACGAGCAGTACTTC. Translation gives CASSYRDREAYEQYF.

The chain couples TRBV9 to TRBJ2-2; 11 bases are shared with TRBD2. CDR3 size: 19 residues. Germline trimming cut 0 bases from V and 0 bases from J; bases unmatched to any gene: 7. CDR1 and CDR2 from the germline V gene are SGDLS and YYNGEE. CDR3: CASSVGLVAGGPNTGELFF. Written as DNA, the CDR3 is TGTGCCAGCAGCGTAGGGTTGGTAGCGGGAGGGCCGAACACCGGGGAGCTGTTTTTT.

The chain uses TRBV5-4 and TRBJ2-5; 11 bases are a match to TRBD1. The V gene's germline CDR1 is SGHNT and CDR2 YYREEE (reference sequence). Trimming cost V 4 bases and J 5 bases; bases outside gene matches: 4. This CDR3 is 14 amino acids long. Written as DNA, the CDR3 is TGTGCCAGCAGCGGACAGGGGGCCTGGGAGACCCAGTACTTC. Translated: CASSGQGAWETQYF.

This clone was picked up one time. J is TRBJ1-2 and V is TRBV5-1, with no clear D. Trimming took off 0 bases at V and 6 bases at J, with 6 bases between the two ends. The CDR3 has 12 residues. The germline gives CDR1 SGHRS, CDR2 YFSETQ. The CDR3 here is CASSLGLHGYTF. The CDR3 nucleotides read TGCGCCAGCAGCTTGGGACTACATGGCTACACCTTC.

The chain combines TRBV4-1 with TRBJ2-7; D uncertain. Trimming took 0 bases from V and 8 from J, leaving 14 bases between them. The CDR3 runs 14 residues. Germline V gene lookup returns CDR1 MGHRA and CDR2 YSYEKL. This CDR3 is CASSQETGRRQQYF. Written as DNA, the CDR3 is TGCGCCAGCAGCCAAGAGACTGGCCGCCGTCAGCAGTACTTC.

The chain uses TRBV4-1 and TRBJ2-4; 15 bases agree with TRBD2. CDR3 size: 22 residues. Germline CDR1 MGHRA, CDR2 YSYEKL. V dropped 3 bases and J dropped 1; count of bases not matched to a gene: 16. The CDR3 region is CASSHPGLAGGPRSGAKNIQYF. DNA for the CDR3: TGCGCCAGCAGCCATCCAGGACTAGCGGGAGGGCCGAGATCCGGCGCCAAAAACATTCAGTACTTC.

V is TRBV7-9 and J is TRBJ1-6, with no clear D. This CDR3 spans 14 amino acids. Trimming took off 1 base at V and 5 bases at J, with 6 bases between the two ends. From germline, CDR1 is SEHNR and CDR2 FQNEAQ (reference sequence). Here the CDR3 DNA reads TGTGCCAGCAGCTTAGAATTCAATAATTCACCCCTCCACTTT. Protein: CASSLEFNNSPLHF.

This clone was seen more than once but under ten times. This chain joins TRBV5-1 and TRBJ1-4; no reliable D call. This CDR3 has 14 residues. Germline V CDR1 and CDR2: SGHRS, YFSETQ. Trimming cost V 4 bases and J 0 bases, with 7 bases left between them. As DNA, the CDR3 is TGCGCCAGCAGCCAGGCTTCAACTAATGAAAAACTGTTTTTT. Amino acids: CASSQASTNEKLFF.

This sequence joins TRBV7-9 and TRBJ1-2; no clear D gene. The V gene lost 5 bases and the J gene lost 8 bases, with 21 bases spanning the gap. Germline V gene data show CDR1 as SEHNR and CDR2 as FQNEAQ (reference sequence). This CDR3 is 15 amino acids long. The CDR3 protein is CASSQSFSAAGGYTF. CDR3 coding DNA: TGTGCCAGCAGCCAATCTTTCTCAGCCGCCGGGGGCTACACCTTC.

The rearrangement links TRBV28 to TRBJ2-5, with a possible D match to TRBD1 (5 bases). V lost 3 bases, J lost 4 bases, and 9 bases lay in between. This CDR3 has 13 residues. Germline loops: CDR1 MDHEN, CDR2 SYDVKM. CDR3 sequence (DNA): TGTGCCAGCAGTTTCGGGCAGGGAGAGACCCAGTACTTC. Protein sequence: CASSFGQGETQYF.

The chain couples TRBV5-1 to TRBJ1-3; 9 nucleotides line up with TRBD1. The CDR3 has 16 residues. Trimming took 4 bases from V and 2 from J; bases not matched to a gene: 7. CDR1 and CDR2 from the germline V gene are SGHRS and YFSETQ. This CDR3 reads CASSQEQGAPGNTIYF. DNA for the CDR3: TGCGCCAGCAGCCAAGAACAGGGGGCCCCTGGAAACACCATATATTTT.

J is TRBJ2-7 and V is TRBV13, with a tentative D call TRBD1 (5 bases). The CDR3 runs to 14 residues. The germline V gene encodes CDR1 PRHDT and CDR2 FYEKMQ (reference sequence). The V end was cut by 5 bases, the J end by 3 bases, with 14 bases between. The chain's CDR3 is CASSKTALNYEQYF. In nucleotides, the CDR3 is TGTGCCAGCAGCAAGACAGCGCTAAACTACGAGCAGTACTTC. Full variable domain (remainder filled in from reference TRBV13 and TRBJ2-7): AAGVIQSPRHLIKEKRETATLKCYPIPRHDTVYWYQQGPGQDPQFLISFYEKMQSDKGSIPDRFSAQQFSDYHSELNMSSLELGDSALYFCASSKTALNYEQYFGPGTRLTVT.

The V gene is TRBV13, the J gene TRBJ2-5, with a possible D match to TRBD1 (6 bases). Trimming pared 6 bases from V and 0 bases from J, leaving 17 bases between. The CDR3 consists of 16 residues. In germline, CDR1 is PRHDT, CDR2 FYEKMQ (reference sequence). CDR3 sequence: CASRSQGIKNQETQYF. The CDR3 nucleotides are TGTGCCAGCAGGTCACAGGGAATTAAAAACCAAGAGACCCAGTACTTC.

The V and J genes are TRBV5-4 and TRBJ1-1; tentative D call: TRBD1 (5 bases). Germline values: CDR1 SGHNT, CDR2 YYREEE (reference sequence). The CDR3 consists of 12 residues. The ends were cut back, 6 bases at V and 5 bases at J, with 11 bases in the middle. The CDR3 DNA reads TGTGCCAGCACCACCGGGGGTACTGAAGCTTTCTTT. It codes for CASTTGGTEAFF. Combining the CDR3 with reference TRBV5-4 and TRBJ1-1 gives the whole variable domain ETGVTQSPTHLIKTRGQQVTLRCSSQSGHNTVSWYQQALGQGPQFIFQYYREEENGRGNFPPRFSGLQFPNYSSELNVNALELDDSALYLCASTTGGTEAFFGQGTRLTVV.

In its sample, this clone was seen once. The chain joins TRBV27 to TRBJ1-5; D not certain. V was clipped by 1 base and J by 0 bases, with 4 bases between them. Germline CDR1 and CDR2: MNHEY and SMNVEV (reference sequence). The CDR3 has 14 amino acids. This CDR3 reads CASSLYGSNQPQHF. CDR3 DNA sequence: TGTGCCAGCAGTTTATATGGTAGCAATCAGCCCCAGCATTTT.

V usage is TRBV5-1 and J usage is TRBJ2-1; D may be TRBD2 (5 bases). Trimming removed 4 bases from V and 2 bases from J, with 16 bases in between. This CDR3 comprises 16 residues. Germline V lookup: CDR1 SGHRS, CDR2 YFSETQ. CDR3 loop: CASSLGGSEAYNEQFF. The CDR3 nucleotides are TGCGCCAGCAGCCTGGGTGGTAGCGAGGCCTACAATGAGCAGTTCTTC. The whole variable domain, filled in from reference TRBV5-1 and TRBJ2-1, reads KAGVTQTPRYLIKTRGQQVTLSCSPISGHRSVSWYQQTPGQGLQFLFEYFSETQRNKGNFPGRFSGRQFSNSRSEMNVSTLELGDSALYLCASSLGGSEAYNEQFFGPGTRLTVL.

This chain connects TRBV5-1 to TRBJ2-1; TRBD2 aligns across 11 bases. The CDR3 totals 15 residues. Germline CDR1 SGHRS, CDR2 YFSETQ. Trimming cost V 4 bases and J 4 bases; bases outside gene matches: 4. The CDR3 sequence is CASSVLAGDYNEQFF. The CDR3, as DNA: TGCGCCAGCAGCGTACTAGCGGGGGATTACAATGAGCAGTTCTTC.

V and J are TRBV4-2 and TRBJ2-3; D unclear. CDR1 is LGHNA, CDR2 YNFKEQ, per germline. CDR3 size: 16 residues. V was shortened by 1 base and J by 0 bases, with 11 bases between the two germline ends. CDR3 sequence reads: CASSQGGLSSTDTQYF. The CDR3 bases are TGTGCCAGCAGCCAAGGTGGTTTATCTAGCACAGATACGCAGTATTTT.

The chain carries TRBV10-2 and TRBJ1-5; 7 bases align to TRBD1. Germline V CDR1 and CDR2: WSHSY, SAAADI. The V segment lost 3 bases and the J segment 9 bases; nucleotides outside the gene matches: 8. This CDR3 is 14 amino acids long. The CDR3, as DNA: TGCGCCAGCAGTGAAGGGGGCTTTGACCGGCCCCAGCATTTT. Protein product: CASSEGGFDRPQHF.

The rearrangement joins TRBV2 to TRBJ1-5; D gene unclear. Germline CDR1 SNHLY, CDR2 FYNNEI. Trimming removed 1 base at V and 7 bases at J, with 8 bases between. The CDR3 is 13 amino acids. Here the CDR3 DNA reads TGTGCCAGCAGTGAAGAACAGAAACAGCCCCAGCATTTT. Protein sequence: CASSEEQKQPQHF.

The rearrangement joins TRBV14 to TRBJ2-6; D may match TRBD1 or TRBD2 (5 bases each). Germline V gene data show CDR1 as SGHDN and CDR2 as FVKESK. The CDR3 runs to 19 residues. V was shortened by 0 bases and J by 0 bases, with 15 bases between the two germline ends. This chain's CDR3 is CASSQDYGTASSGANVLTF. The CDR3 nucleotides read TGTGCCAGCAGCCAAGATTACGGGACGGCGAGCTCTGGGGCCAACGTCCTGACTTTC.

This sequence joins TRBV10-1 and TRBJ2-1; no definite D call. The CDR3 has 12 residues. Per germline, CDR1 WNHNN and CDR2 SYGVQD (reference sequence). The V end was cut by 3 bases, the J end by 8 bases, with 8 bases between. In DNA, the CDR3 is TGCGCCAGCAGTGACGCTTTCTATGAGCAGTTCTTC. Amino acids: CASSDAFYEQFF.

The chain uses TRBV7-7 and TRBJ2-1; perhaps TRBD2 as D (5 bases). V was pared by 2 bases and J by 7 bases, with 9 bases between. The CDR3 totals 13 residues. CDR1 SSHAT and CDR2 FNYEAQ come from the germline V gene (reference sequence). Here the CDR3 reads CASSLTSLNEQFF. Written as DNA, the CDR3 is TGTGCCAGCAGCTTAACTAGTCTGAATGAGCAGTTCTTC.

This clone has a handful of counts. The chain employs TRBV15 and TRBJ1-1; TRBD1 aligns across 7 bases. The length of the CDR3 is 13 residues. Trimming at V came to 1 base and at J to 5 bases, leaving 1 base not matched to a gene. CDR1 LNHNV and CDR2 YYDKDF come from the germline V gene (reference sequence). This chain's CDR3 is CATSRGRGTEAFF. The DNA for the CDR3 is TGTGCCACCAGCAGAGGCAGGGGGACTGAAGCTTTCTTT.

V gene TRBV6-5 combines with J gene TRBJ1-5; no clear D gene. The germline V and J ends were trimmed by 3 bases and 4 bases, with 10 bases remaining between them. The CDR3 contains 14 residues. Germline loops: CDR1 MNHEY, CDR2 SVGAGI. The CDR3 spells CASSYFGMNQPQHF. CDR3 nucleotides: TGTGCCAGCAGTTATTTCGGGATGAATCAGCCCCAGCATTTT.

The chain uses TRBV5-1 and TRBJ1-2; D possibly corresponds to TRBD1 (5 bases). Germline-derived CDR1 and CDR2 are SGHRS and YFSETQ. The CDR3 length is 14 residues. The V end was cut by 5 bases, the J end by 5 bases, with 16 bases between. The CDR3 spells CASREHGTRYGYTF. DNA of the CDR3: TGCGCCAGCAGAGAACATGGGACGCGGTATGGCTACACCTTC.